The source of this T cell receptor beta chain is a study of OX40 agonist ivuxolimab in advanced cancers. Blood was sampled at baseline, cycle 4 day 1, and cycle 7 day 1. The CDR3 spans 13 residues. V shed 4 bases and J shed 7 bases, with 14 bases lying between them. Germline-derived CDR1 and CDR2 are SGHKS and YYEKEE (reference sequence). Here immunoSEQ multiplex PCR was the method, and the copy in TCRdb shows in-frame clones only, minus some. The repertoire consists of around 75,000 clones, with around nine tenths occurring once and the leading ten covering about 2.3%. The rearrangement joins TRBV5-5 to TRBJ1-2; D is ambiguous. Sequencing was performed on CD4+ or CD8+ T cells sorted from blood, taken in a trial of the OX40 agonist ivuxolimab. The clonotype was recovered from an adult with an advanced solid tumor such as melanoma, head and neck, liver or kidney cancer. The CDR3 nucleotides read TGTGCCAGCAGCCCCGACATGCAGTTTGGCTACACCTTC. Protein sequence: CASSPDMQFGYTF.